Detailed here is one TCR beta chain. Its antigen is not known. Germline CDR1 is SEHNR and CDR2 is FQNEAQ (reference sequence). V gave up 7 bases and J gave up 7 bases, with 11 bases separating them. This CDR3 contains 12 residues. Primers included in the PCR were 60 Vbeta and 13 Jbeta primers. Some clones are missing from TCRdb's copy, which holds only in-frame ones; the method was immunoSEQ multiplex PCR. Of 240,000 or so clones in the sample, roughly 87% are singletons; the top ten hold 5% to 6%. Everyone who donated was a healthy bone marrow donor. This entry belongs to a study of cytomegalovirus exposure and HLA in healthy donors. Study-level background: Clustering assigned over 70% of the approximately 400 genotyped donors to the Caucasian-associated ancestry cluster. Findings of the study overall: With later analysis, a missense DCLRE1C variant became linked to TCR beta V- and J-gene trimming.

The chain couples TRBV7-9 to TRBJ1-3; D is undetermined. The sequence was obtained from a woman aged 40 to 50 in good health and CMV-seropositive. The sample taken for sequencing was PBMCs. The CDR3 sequence: CASKEPGNTIYF. The CDR3 DNA is TGTGCCAGCAAGGAACCCGGGAACACCATATATTTT.